These 13 T cell receptor beta chains were all obtained from the same sample, sequenced in a study of T cell changes during pregnancy in multiple sclerosis. The assay was immunoSEQ multiplex PCR, and TCRdb's table has in-frame clones only and misses some. This sample has roughly 51,000 clones, with around 93% found just once. The sample in question was CD4+ T cells from peripheral blood mononuclear cells, obtained after pregnancy. The receptors stem from a female donor in good health, enrolled as a control in a pregnancy study.

This chain connects TRBV9 to TRBJ1-1; 7 nucleotides agree with TRBD1. The J segment lost 8 bases and the V segment lost 0 bases, leaving 10 bases of the junction unmatched. The CDR3 sequence is 15 residues long. Germline CDR1 and CDR2: SGDLS and YYNGEE. CDR3 nucleotides: TGTGCCAGCAGCGTAGGGAAGACAGGGCGCCACGAAGCTTTCTTT. Its translation is CASSVGKTGRHEAFF.

The chain has TRBV9 and TRBJ1-6; 8 positions agree with TRBD1. With V trimmed by 2 bases and J by 9 bases, 7 bases remained unmatched. This CDR3 comprises 15 residues. Germline V gene data show CDR1 as SGDLS and CDR2 as YYNGEE. This CDR3 reads CASSVGQGAASPLHF. Written as DNA, the CDR3 is TGTGCCAGCAGCGTTGGACAGGGAGCTGCTTCACCCCTCCACTTT.

The chain employs TRBV28 and TRBJ1-2, with D hard to call. The length of the CDR3 is 13 residues. Germline V gives CDR1 MDHEN, CDR2 SYDVKM. The V end was cut by 7 bases, the J end by 4 bases, with 13 bases between. CDR3 region: CASNPPESYGYTF. The CDR3 bases are TGTGCCAGCAATCCCCCGGAGTCCTATGGCTACACCTTC.

The chain links TRBV28 to TRBJ1-3, with D unresolved. CDR1 is MDHEN and CDR2 is SYDVKM in the germline V gene. The CDR3 is 16 residues long. V lost 1 base, J lost 0 bases, and 10 bases lay in between. Written as DNA, the CDR3 is TGTGCCAGCAGTTTATTGGACGGGAGCTCTGGAAACACCATATATTTT. Its protein is CASSLLDGSSGNTIYF.

The genes are TRBV5-1 and TRBJ2-3, with D perhaps matching TRBD2 (6 bases). This CDR3 contains 15 residues. The V and J ends lost 2 bases and 2 bases respectively, with 12 bases between them. Germline CDR1 SGHRS, CDR2 YFSETQ. CDR3 DNA: TGCGCCAGCAGCTTCCGGGACTTCCTCACAGATACGCAGTATTTT. Its translation: CASSFRDFLTDTQYF.

The chain employs TRBV15 and TRBJ2-1, with 12 bases that match TRBD2. CDR1 and CDR2 from the germline V gene are LNHNV and YYDKDF (reference sequence). The CDR3 has 17 residues. Germline trimming cut 5 bases from V and 2 bases from J; bases unmatched to any gene: 7. The CDR3 DNA follows: TGTGCCACCAGCCCGGACCGACTAGCGGGGGCCTACAATGAGCAGTTCTTC. Amino acids: CATSPDRLAGAYNEQFF.

This chain links TRBV30 with TRBJ2-1; D uncertain. Looked up from germline, CDR1 is GTSNPN and CDR2 is SVGIG (reference sequence). This CDR3 comprises 11 residues. V lost 6 bases, J lost 11 bases, and 14 bases lay in between. CDR3 residues: CACRFVPQQFF. CDR3 in DNA: TGTGCCTGCAGATTTGTCCCCCAGCAGTTCTTC. Full variable domain (rest looked up from reference TRBV30 and TRBJ2-1): SQTIHQWPATLVQPVGSPLSLECTVEGTSNPNLYWYRQAAGRGLQLLFYSVGIGQISSEVPQNLSASRPQDRQFILSSKKLLLSDSGFYLCACRFVPQQFFGPGTRLTVL.

This sequence joins TRBV25-1 and TRBJ1-3; TRBD1 might be the D (5 bases). Germline V gene sequence: CDR1 MGHDK, CDR2 SYGVNS. V lost 1 base, J lost 7 bases, and 11 bases lay in between. The CDR3 covers 14 residues. The CDR3 nucleotides are TGTGCCAGCAGTGAATTGGGGCAGGAGAACACCATATATTTT. Protein: CASSELGQENTIYF.

The chain recombines TRBV4-3 with TRBJ1-5, with D hard to call. The V end was cut by 1 base, the J end by 7 bases, with 8 bases between. Germline V lookup: CDR1 LGHNA, CDR2 YSLEER. This CDR3 spans 13 amino acids. The CDR3 DNA sequence: TGCGCCAGCAGCCAAGGAGGGCGACAGCCCCAGCATTTT. Translating gives CASSQGGRQPQHF.

The rearrangement uses TRBV18 and TRBJ2-3; no clear D. Trimming took 5 bases from V and 1 from J, leaving 10 bases between them. Per germline, CDR1 KGHSH and CDR2 LQKENI. The CDR3 totals 14 residues. The CDR3 nucleotides are TGTGCCAGCTCAGTCTCTGGAGGCACAGATACGCAGTATTTT. Translating gives CASSVSGGTDTQYF.

Only one count was recorded for this clone. The chain combines TRBV11-2 with TRBJ1-2, with TRBD1 identical over 7 bases. Germline CDR1 reads SGHAT; CDR2 reads FQNNGV. This CDR3 spans 17 amino acids. Germline trimming cut 1 base from V and 1 base from J; bases unmatched to any gene: 9. In nucleotides, the CDR3 is TGTGCCAGCAGCTTAGGACAGGGTGGGGCCTTTAACTATGGCTACACCTTC. This codes for CASSLGQGGAFNYGYTF.

The chain couples TRBV7-2 to TRBJ2-3, with D perhaps TRBD2 (6 bases). V was shortened by 4 bases and J by 2 bases, with 16 bases between the two germline ends. The CDR3 runs to 16 residues. Germline CDR1 is SGHTA and CDR2 is FQGNSA. The CDR3 DNA reads as TGTGCCAGCAGCTCCCTGGCGCGGGGAATCACAGATACGCAGTATTTT. The encoded protein is CASSSLARGITDTQYF. The variable domain in full, with the rest retrieved from reference TRBV7-2 and TRBJ2-3, is GAGVSQSPSNKVTEKGKDVELRCDPISGHTALYWYRQSLGQGLEFLIYFQGNSAPDKSGLPSDRFSAERTGGSVSTLTIQRTQQEDSAVYLCASSSLARGITDTQYFGPGTRLTVL.

This clone was seen a single time. This chain joins TRBV28 and TRBJ1-5; D is unclear. Germline V CDR1 and CDR2: MDHEN, SYDVKM. CDR3 length: 13 amino acids. The V gene lost 5 bases and the J gene lost 9 bases, with 14 bases spanning the gap. CDR3 amino acids: CASSPQVPRPQHF. The CDR3 DNA sequence: TGTGCCAGCAGTCCTCAGGTGCCAAGGCCCCAGCATTTT.